This TCR beta chain was sequenced in a study of beta chain features in type 1 diabetes. This clone was picked up a small number of times. Antigen specificity is unknown. The sequenced template was cDNA made from the entire isolated RNA. Measured with immunoSEQ multiplex PCR; TCRdb has only the in-frame clones, and not every one. This sample has over 600,000 clones; about an eighth occur once, and the top ten carry around 0.12%. Overall study results and limits: Shortening of TCRB CDR3s, moderate but significant, appeared in all four CD4+ subsets of Type 1 diabetes patients.

The germline V gene encodes CDR1 LNHDA and CDR2 SQIVND (reference sequence). The germline V and J ends were trimmed by 10 bases and 9 bases, with 16 bases remaining between them. This CDR3 region has 13 residues. This sequence joins TRBV19 and TRBJ1-6, with a weak D call TRBD1 (6 bases). This TCR was sampled from a man aged 25-45 years with type 1 diabetes. The sample comprised naive CD4+ T cells from blood. The CDR3 here is CATRQANGSPLHF. The CDR3 nucleotides are TGTGCCACCCGACAGGCTAACGGTTCACCCCTCCACTTT.